Below, 14 T cell receptor beta chains from the same sample are listed, as sequenced in a study of tumor-infiltrating lymphocytes in oesophageal squamous cell carcinoma. One entry per CDR3 protein results from TCRdb running MiXCR on the PCR reads. The repertoire holds about 21,000 distinct CDR3 sequences, with about two fifths as singletons. Sequencing was performed on esophageal tumor tissue. All receptors come from a male donor with esophageal squamous cell carcinoma.

The V call is TRBV15, the J call TRBJ2-7; D not resolved. TRBJ2-5 matches the DNA end more closely, so the J call is doubtful. The CDR3 is 13 amino acids. Per germline, CDR1 LNHNV and CDR2 YYDKDF (reference sequence). CDR3 sequence reads: CATSLTGRETQYF. CDR3 DNA sequence: TGTGCCACCAGCTTGACCGGTCGGGAGACCCAGTACTTC.

This clonotype occurred many times. The V and J genes are TRBV11-2 and TRBJ2-3, with TRBD1 matching 8 bases. Germline-derived CDR1 and CDR2 are SGHAT and FQNNGV. The CDR3 length is 14 residues. Trimming removed 1 base from V and 10 bases from J; junction bases left unmatched: 7. The CDR3 coding sequence is TGTGCCAGCAGCTTAGGACAGGGGAGGACTGCGCAGTATTTT. It specifies CASSLGQGRTAQYF.

The count of this clonotype is one. The CDR3 DNA is TGTGCCAGCAGCTCGTACGCCTCGGGCTACACCTTC. Amino acid sequence: CASSSYASGYTF. The V gene is TRBV7-8, the J gene TRBJ1-2; D is ambiguous. CDR1 is SGHVS, CDR2 FQNEAQ, per germline. The CDR3 is made up of 12 amino acids. The V end was cut by 4 bases, the J end by 8 bases, with 11 bases between.

The chain joins TRBV7-3 to TRBJ2-5; 9 bases line up with TRBD1. Germline V gives CDR1 SGHTA, CDR2 FQGTGA. The CDR3 loop spans 16 amino acids. The V gene end was trimmed by 5 bases and the J gene end by 4 bases; junction bases not matched to a gene: 11. CDR3 region: CASSPSGQGIGETQYF. The DNA of the CDR3 is TGTGCCAGCAGCCCCTCGGGACAGGGAATAGGAGAGACCCAGTACTTC.

A note on this clonotype: A read error may be the cause here, since a much bigger clone is one base away. The chain has TRBV14 and TRBJ2-3; D assignment may be TRBD1 or TRBD2 (5 bases each). The closer fit of TRBJ2-1 to the DNA end suggests the J call may be wrong. Germline V lookup: CDR1 SGHDN, CDR2 FVKESK. The CDR3 length is 14 residues. CDR3: CASSPLEGIYEQFF. As DNA, the CDR3 is TGTGCCAGCAGCCCGCTAGAGGGGATCTACGAGCAGTTCTTC.

This clonotype was seen only a few times. The final CDR3 position lacks the conserved phenylalanine or tryptophan, pointing to a likely read error. Because the CDR3's place on the DNA is in doubt, the DNA is left out and the CDR3 is given as listed by TCRdb. The chain is built from TRBV7-9 and TRBJ2-7; the listed D gene, TRBD1, was not tested against the DNA. From its first to its last residue, the CDR3 has 17 amino acids. From germline, CDR1 is SEHNR and CDR2 FQNEAQ (reference sequence). The CDR3 spells CASSLLRTGSYGYTFGS.

On this clonotype itself: At one end, the junction sequence differs from germline, possibly due to a read error. This chain links TRBV5-6 with TRBJ2-4; weak D call: TRBD2 (5 bases). Per the germline V gene, CDR1 is SGHDT and CDR2 is YYEEEE. The CDR3 loop spans 8 amino acids. The CDR3 nucleotides read TGTGCCAGCAGCTTGACTAGCTTC. It translates to CASSLTSF.

Only a few counts were recorded for this clonotype. V and J are TRBV7-8 and TRBJ2-5; 8 bases are shared with TRBD1. J lost 5 bases, V lost 5 bases, and 13 bases had no gene match. CDR1 and CDR2 from the germline V gene are SGHVS and FQNEAQ. This CDR3 has 16 amino acids. CDR3 sequence reads: CASSRLPGQGWETQYF. In nucleotides, the CDR3 is TGTGCCAGCAGCCGACTCCCAGGACAGGGTTGGGAGACCCAGTACTTC.

The V call is TRBV11-2, the J call TRBJ2-7, with 8 bases aligning to TRBD2. The CDR3 extends over 17 amino acids. J gave up 7 bases and V 4 bases, and 18 bases lay outside the gene matches. The germline V gene has CDR1 SGHAT and CDR2 FQNNGV. For the CDR3, the DNA is TGTGCCAGCAGCTCCCCGGGGGGGGGGTTAAAGGACAATGAGCAGTACTTC. Translation gives CASSSPGGGLKDNEQYF.

This clonotype occurred many times. V gene TRBV2 combines with J gene TRBJ1-4; TRBD1 might be the D (6 bases). The CDR3 has 14 amino acids. Trimming took 4 bases from V and 8 from J, leaving 14 bases between them. CDR1 and CDR2 from the germline V gene are SNHLY and FYNNEI. The CDR3 loop is CASSAPRDTEKLFF. Here the CDR3 DNA reads TGTGCCAGCAGTGCCCCGAGGGACACCGAAAAACTGTTTTTT.

This clonotype was recorded at least ten times. The V and J genes are TRBV4-2 and TRBJ2-1; 9 positions agree with TRBD2. Germline values: CDR1 LGHNA, CDR2 YNFKEQ. The CDR3 consists of 20 residues. V trimming: 0 bases; J trimming: 0 bases; junction bases outside the gene matches: 12. CDR3 amino acids: CASSQESRLAGMSSYNEQFF. DNA for the CDR3: TGTGCCAGCAGCCAAGAAAGCAGGCTAGCGGGGATGAGCTCCTACAATGAGCAGTTCTTC.

This clonotype has ten or more counts. V and J are TRBV5-8 and TRBJ2-7; D is perhaps TRBD1 or TRBD2 (5 bases each). This CDR3 contains 14 residues. Germline CDR1 SGHTS, CDR2 YDEGEE. The germline V and J ends were trimmed by 4 bases and 3 bases, with 14 bases remaining between them. The CDR3 DNA sequence: TGTGCCAGCAGCGTCTGGGGGATTTTCTACGAGCAGTACTTC. It is translated as CASSVWGIFYEQYF.

This chain joins TRBV7-2 and TRBJ2-7; D is undetermined. The J call may not be correct, given that the DNA end is closer to TRBJ2-5. The CDR3 has 18 residues. The germline CDR1 and CDR2 sequences are SGHTA and FQGNSA. The CDR3 region has the DNA TGTGCCAGCAGCCCCAAGGATCGTGGCACCTTCACTCGAGAGACCCAGTACTTC. Its translation: CASSPKDRGTFTRETQYF.

The V and J genes are TRBV12-3 or TRBV12-4 and TRBJ1-5, with 7 bases that match TRBD1. V shed 6 bases, J shed 0 bases, and the junction held 5 bases outside the gene matches. The CDR3 loop spans 15 amino acids. Here the CDR3 reads CASSPGQASNQPQHF. For the CDR3, the DNA is TGTGCCAGCAGCCCCGGACAGGCTAGCAATCAGCCCCAGCATTTT.